This TCR beta chain is from a study of long-term antiretroviral therapy in people with HIV. A word on this clone: Its antigen is not known.

immunoSEQ v3.0 was run at survey level. Libraries were prepared by immunoSEQ multiplex PCR; TCRdb keeps only in-frame clonotypes and omits some of them. The table has around 19,000 clones, 75% to 85% seen once; the top ten hold 8%. All donors provided no fewer than one pre-ART and no fewer than two post-ART PBMC samples. Cryopreserved PBMC samples of roughly 1-10 million cells were used for DNA extraction. The CDR3 is made up of 14 amino acids. Deletions cut 2 bases from V and 1 base from J, with 8 bases between. CDR1 is SEHNR and CDR2 is FQNEAQ in the germline V gene (reference sequence). The study's findings and limits: Adherence to ART, viral resistance and therapy changes lacked any data. Pre-ART expanded clones dominated the repertoire at every time point.

The origin of this receptor is a man aged 25-45 years with HIV. This rearrangement joins TRBV7-9 to TRBJ2-5, with unresolved D. The sequencing here drew on unsorted PBMCs, taken at the start of antiretroviral therapy. CDR3 sequence: CASSLPRPQETQYF. As DNA, the CDR3 is TGTGCCAGCAGCTTACCTAGGCCCCAAGAGACCCAGTACTTC.